This T cell receptor beta chain originates from a study of blood T cell repertoires in COVID-19. Study-level background: Italy, Spain and the United States were the sources of the convalescent and acute COVID-19 samples. In each case, the material was cDNA or gDNA derived from T cells, B-cell-depleted T cells, or PBMCs.

The CDR3 is made up of 16 amino acids. The V end was cut by 0 bases, the J end by 9 bases, with 18 bases between. Germline CDR1 is LGHDT and CDR2 is YNNKEL (reference sequence). In the original analysis: By means of reference gene primer amplification, nucleated cell counts were estimated. Assay used: immunoSEQ multiplex PCR; TCRdb lists only in-frame clones, some missing. The V and J calls and the clone size are those of that table, but D and trimming were determined from the DNA. The data contain approximately 350,000 clones, around nine tenths of them singletons. This receptor was obtained from a woman aged 18-35 years who had recovered from COVID-19. What was sequenced was peripheral blood. This rearrangement joins TRBV3-1 (or the pseudogene TRBV3-2) to TRBJ2-1, with a weak D call TRBD2 (6 bases). The CDR3 nucleotides read TGTGCCAGCAGCCAAGAAGTTGCCTCCTGGCGGGGTGAGCAGTTCTTC. It specifies CASSQEVASWRGEQFF.